This T cell receptor beta chain is drawn from a study of CD8 T cells in Susac syndrome. After extraction with the RNeasy kit, roughly 0.5 to 1 ug of the RNA was reverse transcribed using random hexamers. TCR beta CDR3 was amplified by immunoSEQ covering 54 Vbeta and 13 Jbeta. TCRdb re-called the immunoSEQ multiplex PCR reads through MiXCR, storing one row per CDR3 protein. The data contain 150,000 to 200,000 distinct CDR3 sequences, roughly 94% of them singletons. CD8+ and CD4+ T cells circulating in blood were sequenced for TCR beta. The multiple sclerosis control group comprised treatment-naive patients with stable or active relapsing-remitting disease. This CDR3 region has 16 residues. Germline lookup yields CDR1 MDHEN and CDR2 SYDVKM. The V gene lost 3 bases and the J gene lost 0 bases, with 12 bases spanning the gap.

The clonotype was recovered from a human donor with multiple sclerosis. What was sequenced was CD4+ T cells from PBMCs. The gene calls are TRBV28 and TRBJ1-3, with D tentatively TRBD1 (6 bases). The CDR3 bases are TGTGCCAGCAGTTTTTGGGGGGCGAGCTCTGGAAACACCATATATTTT. It codes for CASSFWGASSGNTIYF. Filled out from reference TRBV28 and TRBJ1-3, the complete variable domain reads DVKVTQSSRYLVKRTGEKVFLECVQDMDHENMFWYRQDPGLGLRLIYFSYDVKMKEKGDIPEGYSVSREKKERFSLILESASTNQTSMYLCASSFWGASSGNTIYFGEGSWLTVV.